This T cell receptor beta chain was sequenced for a study of T cells in localized non-small cell lung cancer. Adjacent lung was taken at least 2 cm from the tumor margin, free of atypia. Produced via immunoSEQ multiplex PCR; TCRdb's table is partial and in-frame only. Seen here are approximately 1,500 clones, about 20% observed once, and the top ten hold about 13%. The CDR3 length is 20 residues. In germline, CDR1 is SGDLS, CDR2 YYNGEE. Unmatched junction bases numbered 14, after V lost 4 bases and J lost 0 bases. Study-level results: Among blood samples, higher T cell density accompanied longer overall survival. Maximal T cell clonality occurred in uninvolved adjacent lung, with tumor ranking below it.

As concerns this clone: The antigen is undetermined.

This receptor was identified in a male donor at least 60 years old with stage III squamous cell lung carcinoma. Sequencing used normal lung tissue next to the tumor, obtained before any cancer treatment. The V gene is TRBV9, the J gene TRBJ2-1; 12 bases map to TRBD2. DNA for the CDR3: TGTGCCAGCAGCCGAACCCTTCTAGCGGGAGGGCTGAGCTCCTACAATGAGCAGTTCTTC. Its translation is CASSRTLLAGGLSSYNEQFF.